This T cell receptor (beta chain) was identified during a study of blood T cells in healthy people across ages. Turning to this clonotype: Its antigen is undetermined.

Study-wide results and limits: Per million T cells, TCR beta diversity dropped roughly linearly as age increased. Donor CMV status was unknown, possibly confounding expanded clonotype changes.

V was pared by 6 bases and J by 4 bases, with 11 bases of the junction left unmatched. Germline V gene lookup returns CDR1 ENHRY and CDR2 SYGVKD. This CDR3 comprises 16 residues. Per sample, a minimum of 6.5 million PBMCs were isolated. For the second PCR, which ran for roughly 6 to 11 cycles, a sample-barcoded 5' primer and a J-beta primer mix were used. TCRdb re-called the 5' RACE reads with MiXCR, one entry per CDR3 protein. Of 600,000 or so distinct CDR3 sequences listed, 40% to 50% are singletons. What was sequenced was blood. The TCR originated in an elderly man in good health. The chain is built from TRBV10-3 and TRBJ1-1; 10 bases match TRBD1. CDR3 sequence reads: CAIRETGGRLSTEAFF. The CDR3 DNA reads TGTGCCATCAGGGAGACAGGGGGCCGTTTAAGCACTGAAGCTTTCTTT.